This TCR beta chain was sequenced in a study of CD8 T cells in Susac syndrome. Overall study results and limits: By the study's own acknowledgment, its TCR sequencing and HLA analysis included relatively few individuals.

Random hexamers primed reverse transcription of 0.5 to 1 ug RNA. MiXCR, run by TCRdb on the immunoSEQ multiplex PCR reads, gives a single entry per CDR3 protein. Of over 300,000 distinct CDR3 sequences in the sample, about 91% are singletons; the top ten hold roughly 0.07%. This CDR3 region has 11 residues. As to this clonotype: Its antigen is undetermined. At one end the junction does not follow the germline gene, possibly because of a read error.

TEMRA cells were FACS-enriched, with CD8+ and CD4+ T cells isolated negatively. This receptor was taken from a human donor with multiple sclerosis. The genes are TRBV12-3 or TRBV12-4 and TRBJ2-2, with D unresolved. The specimen was CD4+ T cells from PBMCs. CDR3 region: CANSLGRELFF. The CDR3 nucleotides are TGTGCCAACAGTTTAGGGCGGGAGCTGTTTTTT.